This T cell receptor (beta chain) was documented in a study of blood T cell repertoires in COVID-19. Across the study: The United States, Italy and Spain were the sources of the acute and convalescent COVID-19 samples. From T cells, B-cell-depleted T cells, or PBMCs came the material, which was cDNA or gDNA.

V lost 0 bases, J lost 2 bases, and 9 bases lay in between. The CDR3 runs 15 residues. Germline V gene sequence: CDR1 SGHNT, CDR2 YYREEE (reference sequence). Authors' methods: Quantification of nucleated cells was approximated via reference gene primer amplification. Data came from immunoSEQ multiplex PCR; TCRdb stores just in-frame clones and leaves some out. D and trimming were read from the DNA, whereas the V and J calls and clone size are those reported in that table. There are 100,000 to 150,000 clones in the sample; 85% occur only once, and just over 6.5% lies in the top ten. Source material: peripheral blood. This chain links TRBV5-4 with TRBJ1-3; D gene ambiguous. This clonotype was sampled from an elderly man with active or convalescent COVID-19. Written as DNA, the CDR3 is TGTGCCAGCAGCTTGGCGGGAGGAGCTGGAAACACCATATATTTT. It yields the protein CASSLAGGAGNTIYF.